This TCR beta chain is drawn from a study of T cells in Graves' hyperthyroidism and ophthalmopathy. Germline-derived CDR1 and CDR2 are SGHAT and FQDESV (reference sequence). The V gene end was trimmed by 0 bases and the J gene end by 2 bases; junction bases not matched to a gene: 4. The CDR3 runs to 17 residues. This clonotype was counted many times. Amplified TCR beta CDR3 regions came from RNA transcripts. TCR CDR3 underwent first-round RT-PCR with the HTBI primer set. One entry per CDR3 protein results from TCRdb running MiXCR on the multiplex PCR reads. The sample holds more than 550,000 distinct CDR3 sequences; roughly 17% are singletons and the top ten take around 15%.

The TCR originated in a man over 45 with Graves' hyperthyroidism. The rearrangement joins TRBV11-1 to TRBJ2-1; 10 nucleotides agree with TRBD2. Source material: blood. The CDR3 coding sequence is TGTGCCAGCAGCTTAGCGCTACTAGCGGGACCCTACAATGAGCAGTTCTTC. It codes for CASSLALLAGPYNEQFF.